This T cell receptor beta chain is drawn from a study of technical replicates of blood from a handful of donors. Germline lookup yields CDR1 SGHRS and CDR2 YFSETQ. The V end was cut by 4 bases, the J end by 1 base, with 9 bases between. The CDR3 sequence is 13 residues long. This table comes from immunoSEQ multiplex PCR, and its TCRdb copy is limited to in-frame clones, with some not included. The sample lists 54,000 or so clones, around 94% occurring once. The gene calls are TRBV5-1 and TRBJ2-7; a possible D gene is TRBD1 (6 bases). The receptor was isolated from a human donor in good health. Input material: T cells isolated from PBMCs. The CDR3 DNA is TGCGCCAGCAGCCCAACAGGGTCCTACGAGCAGTACTTC. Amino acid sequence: CASSPTGSYEQYF.